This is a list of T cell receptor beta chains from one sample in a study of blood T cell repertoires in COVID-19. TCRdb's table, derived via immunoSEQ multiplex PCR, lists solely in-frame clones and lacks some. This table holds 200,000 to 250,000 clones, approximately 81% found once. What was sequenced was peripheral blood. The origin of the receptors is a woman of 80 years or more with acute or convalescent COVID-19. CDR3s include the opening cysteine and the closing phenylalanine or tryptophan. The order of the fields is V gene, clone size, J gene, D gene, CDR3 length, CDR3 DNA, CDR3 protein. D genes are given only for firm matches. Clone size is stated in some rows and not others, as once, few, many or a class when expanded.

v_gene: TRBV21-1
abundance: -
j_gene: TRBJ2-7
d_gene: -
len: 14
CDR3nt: TGTGCCAGCAGCGCCCGGGACAGGGACTACGAGCAGTACTTC
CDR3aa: CASSARDRDYEQYF

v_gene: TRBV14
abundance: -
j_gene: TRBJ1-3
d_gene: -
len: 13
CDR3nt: TGTGCCAGCAGCCGAAACAGGGGAAACACCATATATTTT
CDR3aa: CASSRNRGNTIYF

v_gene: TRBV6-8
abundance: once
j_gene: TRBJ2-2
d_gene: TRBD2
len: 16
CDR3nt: TGTGCCAGCAGTTACTCAGGACTAGCGAGACACCGGGGAGCTGTTTTT
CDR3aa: CASSYSGLARHRGAVF

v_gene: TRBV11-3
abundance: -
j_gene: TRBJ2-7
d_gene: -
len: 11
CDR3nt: TGTGCCAGCAGCTCGTCCTACGAGCAGTACTTC
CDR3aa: CASSSSYEQYF

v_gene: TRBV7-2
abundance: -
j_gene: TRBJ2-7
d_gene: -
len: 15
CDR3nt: TGTGCCAGCAGCTTAGCGCAGTTGCACTACTACGAGCAGTACTTC
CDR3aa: CASSLAQLHYYEQYF

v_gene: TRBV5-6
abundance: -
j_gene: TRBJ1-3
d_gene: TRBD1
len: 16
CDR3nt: TGTGCCAGCAGCCGGGACAGACGGAGCTCTGGAAACACCATATATTTT
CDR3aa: CASSRDRRSSGNTIYF

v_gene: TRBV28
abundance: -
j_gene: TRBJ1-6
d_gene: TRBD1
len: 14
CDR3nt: TGTGCCAGCAGGTCGGGACAGTTCAATTCACCCCTCCACTTT
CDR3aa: CASRSGQFNSPLHF

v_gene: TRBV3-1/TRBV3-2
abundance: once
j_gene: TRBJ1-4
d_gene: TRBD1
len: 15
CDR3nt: TGTGCCAGCAGCCACACACAGGGGCCTAATGAAAAACTGTTTTTT
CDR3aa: CASSHTQGPNEKLFF

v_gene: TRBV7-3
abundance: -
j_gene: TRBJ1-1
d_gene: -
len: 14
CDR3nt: TGTGCCAGCAGCTTATCTAATTCGAACACTGAAGCTTTCTTT
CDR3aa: CASSLSNSNTEAFF

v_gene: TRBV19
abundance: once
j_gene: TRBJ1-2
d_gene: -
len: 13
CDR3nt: TGTGCCAGTAGTTCAGGAATTAACTATGGCTACACCTTC
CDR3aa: CASSSGINYGYTF

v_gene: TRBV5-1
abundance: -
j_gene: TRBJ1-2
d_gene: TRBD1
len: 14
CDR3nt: TGCGCCAGCCAGGGGGAGACTGGTAACTATGGCTACACCTTC
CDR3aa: CASQGETGNYGYTF

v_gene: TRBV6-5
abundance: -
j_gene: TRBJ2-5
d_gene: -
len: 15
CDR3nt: TGTGCCAGCAGTTACCTCCAGGGCTTCCAAGAGACCCAGTACTTC
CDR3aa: CASSYLQGFQETQYF

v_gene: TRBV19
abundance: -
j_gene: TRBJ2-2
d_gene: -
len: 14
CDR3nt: TGTGCCAGTAGTAACCAGGGTTCCACCGGGGAGCTGTTTTTT
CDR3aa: CASSNQGSTGELFF

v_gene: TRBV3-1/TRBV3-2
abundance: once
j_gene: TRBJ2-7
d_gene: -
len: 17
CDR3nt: TGTGCCAGCAGCCAAGATACGATATGGACGCAGGGGAACGAGCAGTACTTC
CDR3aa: CASSQDTIWTQGNEQYF

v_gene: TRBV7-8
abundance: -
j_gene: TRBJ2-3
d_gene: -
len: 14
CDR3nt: TGTGCCAGCAGCCTAAGGGACTTCACAGATACGCAGTATTTT
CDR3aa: CASSLRDFTDTQYF

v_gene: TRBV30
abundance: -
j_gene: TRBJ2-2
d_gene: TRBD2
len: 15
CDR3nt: TGTGCCTGGAGAGGCCCCGGGGGGAGCACCGGGGAGCTGTTTTTT
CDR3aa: CAWRGPGGSTGELFF

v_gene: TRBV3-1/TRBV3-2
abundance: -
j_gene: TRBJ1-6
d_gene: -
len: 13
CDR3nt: TGTGCCAGCAGCCCCCAGGTAGATTCACCCCTCCACTTT
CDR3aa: CASSPQVDSPLHF

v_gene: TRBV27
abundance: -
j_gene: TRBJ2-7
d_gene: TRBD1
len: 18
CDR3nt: TGTGCCAGCAGTTTATCATCGTCGGGGGACAGGCTCTCCTACGAGCAGTACTTC
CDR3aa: CASSLSSSGDRLSYEQYF

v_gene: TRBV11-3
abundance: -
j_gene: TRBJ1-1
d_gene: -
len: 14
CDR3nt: TGTGCCAGCAGCTTAGGATCCGAGGGTAGGGAAGCTTTCTTT
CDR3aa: CASSLGSEGREAFF

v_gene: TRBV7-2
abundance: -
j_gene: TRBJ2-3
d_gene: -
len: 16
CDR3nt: TGTGCCAGCAGCTTAGAGGGCAGGGGTGACGTTCGAACGCAGTATTTT
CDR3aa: CASSLEGRGDVRTQYF

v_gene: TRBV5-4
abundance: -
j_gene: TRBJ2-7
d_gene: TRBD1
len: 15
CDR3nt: TGTGCCAGCAGCTTACCGGGACAGGGGGTGAGGGAGCAGTACTTC
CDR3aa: CASSLPGQGVREQYF

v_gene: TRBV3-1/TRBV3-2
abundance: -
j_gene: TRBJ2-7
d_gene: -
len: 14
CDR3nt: TGTGCCAGCAGCCATCAGGGGTCAGCTGACGAGCAGTACTTC
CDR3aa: CASSHQGSADEQYF

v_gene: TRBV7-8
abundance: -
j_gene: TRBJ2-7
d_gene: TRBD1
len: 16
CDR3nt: TGTGCCAGCAGCATCTCCTCGAGGACAGGGTCCTACGAGCAGTACTTC
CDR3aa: CASSISSRTGSYEQYF

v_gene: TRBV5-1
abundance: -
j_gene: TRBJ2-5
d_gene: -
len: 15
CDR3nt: TGCGCCAGCAGCCCAAGAGGGGGGGGCCAGGAGACCCAGTACTTC
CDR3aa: CASSPRGGGQETQYF

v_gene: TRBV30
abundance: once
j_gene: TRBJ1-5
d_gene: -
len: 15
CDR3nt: TGTGCCTGGCCCCCACACGGGTCAAGGAATCAGCCCCAGCATTTT
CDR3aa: CAWPPHGSRNQPQHF

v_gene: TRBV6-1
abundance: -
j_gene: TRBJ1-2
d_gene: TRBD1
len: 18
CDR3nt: TGTGCCAGCAGTGAATGGACTGTTGGGACAGGGGGCCGATATGGCTACACCTTC
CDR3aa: CASSEWTVGTGGRYGYTF

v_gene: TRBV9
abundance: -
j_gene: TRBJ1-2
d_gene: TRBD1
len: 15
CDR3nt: TGTGCCAGCAGCGTTGAACAGGGGGCTAACGTGGGCTACACCTTC
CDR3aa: CASSVEQGANVGYTF

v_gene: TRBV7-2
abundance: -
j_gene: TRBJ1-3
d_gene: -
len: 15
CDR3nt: TGTGCCAGCAGCTTCGAGGTTGGGTCTGGAAACACCATATATTTT
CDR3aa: CASSFEVGSGNTIYF

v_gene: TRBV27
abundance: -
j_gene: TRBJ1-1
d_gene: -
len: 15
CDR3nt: TGTGCCAGCAGTTTTTTAGACAGGCCGAACACTGAAGCTTTCTTT
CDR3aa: CASSFLDRPNTEAFF

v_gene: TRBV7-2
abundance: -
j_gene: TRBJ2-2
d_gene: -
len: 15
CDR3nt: TGTGCCAGCAGCCTGGACAGTAGGAACACCGGGGAGCTGTTTTTT
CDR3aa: CASSLDSRNTGELFF

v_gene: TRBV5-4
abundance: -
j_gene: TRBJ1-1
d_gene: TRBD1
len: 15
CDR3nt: TGTGCCAGCAGCTTCGGACAGGTCCTGAACACTGAAGCTTTCTTT
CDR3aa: CASSFGQVLNTEAFF

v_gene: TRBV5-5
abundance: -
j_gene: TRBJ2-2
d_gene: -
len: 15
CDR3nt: TGTGCCAGCAGCTTGGAACAGTCGAACACCGGGGAGCTGTTTTTT
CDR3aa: CASSLEQSNTGELFF

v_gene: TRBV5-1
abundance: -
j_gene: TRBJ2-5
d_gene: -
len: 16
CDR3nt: TGCGCCAGCAGCCCGCCGGCGGGATGGGGCCAAGAGACCCAGTACTTC
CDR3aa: CASSPPAGWGQETQYF

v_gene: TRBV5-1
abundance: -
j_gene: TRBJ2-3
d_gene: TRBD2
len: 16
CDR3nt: TGCGCCAGCAGCTGGACGACTAGCGGGGGCCCAGATACGCAGTATTTT
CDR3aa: CASSWTTSGGPDTQYF

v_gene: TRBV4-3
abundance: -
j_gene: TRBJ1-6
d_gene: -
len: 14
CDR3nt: TGCGCCAGCAGCCAAGCCAAGGGAGAGTCACCCCTCCACTTT
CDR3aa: CASSQAKGESPLHF

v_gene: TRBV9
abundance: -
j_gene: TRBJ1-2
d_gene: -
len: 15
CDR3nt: TGTGCCAGCAGCGTAGATACTTCTAATCTGCGCGGCTACACCTTC
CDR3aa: CASSVDTSNLRGYTF

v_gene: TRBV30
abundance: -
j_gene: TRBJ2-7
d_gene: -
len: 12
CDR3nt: TGTGCCTGGAGTGAACGGTCCTACGAGCAGTACTTC
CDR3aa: CAWSERSYEQYF

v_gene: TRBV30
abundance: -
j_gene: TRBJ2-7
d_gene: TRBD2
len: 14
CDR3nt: TGTGCCTGGAAAACCCGGGACTACTCCTACGAGCAGTACTTC
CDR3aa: CAWKTRDYSYEQYF

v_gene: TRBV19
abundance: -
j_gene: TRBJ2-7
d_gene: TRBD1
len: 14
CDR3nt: TGTGCCAGTAAGGGGGACAGAAACTCCTACGAGCAGTACTTC
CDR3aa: CASKGDRNSYEQYF

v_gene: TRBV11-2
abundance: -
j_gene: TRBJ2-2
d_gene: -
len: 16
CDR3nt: TGTGCCAGCAGCTTATTTGAGGGCTCGAACACCGGGGAGCTGTTTTTT
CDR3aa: CASSLFEGSNTGELFF

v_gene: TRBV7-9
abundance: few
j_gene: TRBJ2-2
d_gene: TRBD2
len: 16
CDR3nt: TGTGCCAGCAGCCCGGGACTAGCGGGAGGGTCCGGGGAGCTGTTTTTT
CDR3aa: CASSPGLAGGSGELFF

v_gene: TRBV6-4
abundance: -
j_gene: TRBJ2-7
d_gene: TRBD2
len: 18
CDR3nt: TGTGCCAGCAGTGTCGCGGGACTAGCGGGGGTTCTCTCCTACGAGCAGTACTTC
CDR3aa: CASSVAGLAGVLSYEQYF

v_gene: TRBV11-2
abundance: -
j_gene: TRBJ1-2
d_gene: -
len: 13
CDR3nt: TGTGCCAGCAGCCCCTCTTGGGGCGATGGCTACACCTTC
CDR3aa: CASSPSWGDGYTF

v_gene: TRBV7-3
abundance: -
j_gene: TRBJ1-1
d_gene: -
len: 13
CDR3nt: TGTGCCAGCAGCTCCACAGGGACGGCTGAAGCTTTCTTT
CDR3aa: CASSSTGTAEAFF

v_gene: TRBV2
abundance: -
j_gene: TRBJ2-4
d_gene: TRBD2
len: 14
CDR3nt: TGTGCCAGCAGTGAATTAGCGGGGGAGAACATTCAGTACTTC
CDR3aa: CASSELAGENIQYF

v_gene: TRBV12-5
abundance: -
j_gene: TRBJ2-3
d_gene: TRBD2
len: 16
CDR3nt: TGTGCTAGTGGTTTAGCGGGGTTCAAAGTCACAGATACGCAGTATTTT
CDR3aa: CASGLAGFKVTDTQYF

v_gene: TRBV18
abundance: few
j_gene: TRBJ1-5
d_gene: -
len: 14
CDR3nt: TGTGCCAGCTCACCGGGCTATAGCAATCAGCCCCAGCATTTT
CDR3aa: CASSPGYSNQPQHF